The next 26 T cell receptor beta chains were all read from a single sample in a study of CD8+ T cells in alopecia areata. Treatment of the sample: oral pan-JAK inhibitor, 5-10 mg twice daily. Once RNA had been extracted, it was reverse transcribed into cDNA to act as the sequencing template. Assay used: immunoSEQ multiplex PCR; TCRdb lists only in-frame clones, some missing. The sample lists around 150,000 clones, 75% to 85% seen once, with more than 20% in the top ten. The source was CD8+ T cells sorted from blood, collected at week 4, from a patient treated with tofacitinib. These receptors were obtained from a human donor with alopecia areata.

The chain recombines TRBV4-1 with TRBJ2-1; 8 nucleotides match TRBD2. The J segment lost 2 bases and the V segment lost 1 base, leaving 7 bases of the junction unmatched. Germline CDR1 reads MGHRA; CDR2 reads YSYEKL. CDR3 length equals 17 residues. The CDR3 spells CASSQAPTSGPYNEQFF. CDR3 DNA sequence: TGCGCCAGCAGCCAAGCCCCCACTAGCGGTCCCTACAATGAGCAGTTCTTC.

This chain links TRBV9 with TRBJ2-5; 8 positions agree with TRBD2. The CDR3 length is 15 residues. Germline V lookup: CDR1 SGDLS, CDR2 YYNGEE. With 0 bases clipped from V and 0 bases from J, the junction kept 1 base outside the gene matches. The CDR3 DNA is TGTGCCAGCAGCGTAGGGCGGGGGGACCAAGAGACCCAGTACTTC. Translating gives CASSVGRGDQETQYF.

This clone is a singleton in its sample. This sequence joins TRBV6-1 and TRBJ2-5; 10 bases line up with TRBD2. The CDR3 is made up of 15 amino acids. Germline V gives CDR1 MNHNS, CDR2 SASEGT. V gave up 8 bases and J gave up 1 base; unmatched junction bases: 7. CDR3 nucleotides: TGTGCCAGCGTAAGAGCGGGGGGGTCCCAAGAGACCCAGTACTTC. Translation: CASVRAGGSQETQYF.

V usage is TRBV4-1 and J usage is TRBJ2-7, with D unclear. With 2 bases removed from V and 7 bases from J, the gap between germline ends came to 9 bases. This CDR3 spans 12 amino acids. Germline CDR1 MGHRA, CDR2 YSYEKL. DNA for the CDR3: TGCGCCAGCAGCCAAAATATGGGGGAGCAGTACTTC. It codes for CASSQNMGEQYF.

The chain recombines TRBV5-1 with TRBJ1-1; 8 bases agree with TRBD1. CDR3 length equals 15 residues. CDR1 is SGHRS and CDR2 is YFSETQ in the germline V gene. V gave up 1 base and J gave up 4 bases; unmatched junction bases: 6. In DNA, the CDR3 is TGCGCCAGCAGCTTGCACGGACAGGGCGTCACTGAAGCTTTCTTT. Encoded protein: CASSLHGQGVTEAFF.

The chain recombines TRBV7-9 with TRBJ2-3; perhaps D is TRBD1 or TRBD2 (5 bases each). Per the germline V gene, CDR1 is SEHNR and CDR2 is FQNEAQ (reference sequence). V shed 6 bases and J shed 2 bases, with 15 bases lying between them. CDR3 length: 15 residues. The CDR3 DNA sequence: TGTGCCAGCAGTCAGAGGGGTACTCTCACAGATACGCAGTATTTT. Translated, it gives CASSQRGTLTDTQYF.

The chain is built from TRBV29-1 and TRBJ2-7; 8 bases match TRBD1. This CDR3 is built from 14 residues. Germline trimming cut 1 base from V and 4 bases from J; bases unmatched to any gene: 6. Per the germline V gene, CDR1 is SQVTM and CDR2 is ANQGSEA. CDR3 bases: TGCAGCGTTGAAGGGCCCGGGACAGGATACGAGCAGTACTTC. Its protein product is CSVEGPGTGYEQYF.

The chain carries TRBV6-5 and TRBJ1-1, with D perhaps matching TRBD1 (5 bases). CDR1 is MNHEY and CDR2 is SVGAGI in the germline V gene. Trimming removed 6 bases from V and 5 bases from J, with 10 bases in between. CDR3 length equals 12 residues. DNA for the CDR3: TGTGCCAGCAGCCCAGGGTCTACTGAAGCTTTCTTT. The encoded protein is CASSPGSTEAFF.

This clone was seen only a few times. The chain has TRBV23-1 and TRBJ2-3; possibly TRBD2 for D (5 bases). TRBV23-1 is an ORF, and what it does is uncertain. This CDR3 is built from 17 residues. V shed 0 bases and J shed 3 bases, with 16 bases lying between them. CDR3 sequence reads: CASSQSVANLGTDTQYF. The DNA for the CDR3 is TGCGCCAGCAGTCAATCAGTAGCGAATTTGGGGACAGATACGCAGTATTTT.

The V gene is TRBV7-9, the J gene TRBJ2-1; D gene ambiguous. The CDR3 contains 12 residues. Germline V gives CDR1 SEHNR, CDR2 FQNEAQ (reference sequence). V dropped 5 bases and J dropped 9 bases, with 11 bases sitting between them. CDR3 in amino acids: CASSPSEIEQFF. The CDR3 coding sequence is TGTGCCAGCAGCCCGAGCGAGATTGAGCAGTTCTTC. The variable domain in full, with the rest retrieved from reference TRBV7-9 and TRBJ2-1, is DTGVSQNPRHKITKRGQNVTFRCDPISEHNRLYWYRQTLGQGPEFLTYFQNEAQLEKSRLLSDRFSAERPKGSFSTLEIQRTEQGDSAMYLCASSPSEIEQFFGPGTRLTVL.

The chain employs TRBV27 and TRBJ2-7, with TRBD1 identical over 7 bases. Germline V gene data show CDR1 as MNHEY and CDR2 as SMNVEV (reference sequence). Trimming took 3 bases from V and 6 from J; bases not matched to a gene: 8. CDR3 length equals 14 residues. The CDR3 sequence: CASSFLDRVSEQYF. The DNA of the CDR3 is TGTGCCAGCAGTTTTCTCGACAGGGTGTCCGAGCAGTACTTC.

The rearrangement links TRBV6-6 to TRBJ2-7, with 8 bases identical to TRBD1. The V and J ends lost 11 bases and 6 bases, in that order; junction bases with no gene match: 6. Germline V gene data show CDR1 as MNHNY and CDR2 as SVGAGI (reference sequence). The CDR3 loop spans 11 amino acids. The CDR3 DNA sequence: TGTGCCTCCGGACAGGGCCCCGAGCAGTACTTC. It is translated as CASGQGPEQYF.

The CDR3 region is CASSIWGNQPQHF. The CDR3 DNA is TGTGCCAGCAGTATATGGGGCAATCAGCCCCAGCATTTT. The chain recombines TRBV27 with TRBJ1-5; no firm D call. The CDR3 is 13 amino acids. The germline V gene has CDR1 MNHEY and CDR2 SMNVEV (reference sequence). V shed 5 bases and J shed 2 bases, with 7 bases lying between them.

V and J are TRBV5-5 and TRBJ2-7, with D tentatively TRBD1 (5 bases). CDR3 length: 14 amino acids. The V gene's germline CDR1 is SGHKS and CDR2 YYEKEE (reference sequence). Trimming removed 3 bases from V and 2 bases from J, with 12 bases in between. The CDR3 DNA reads TGTGCCAGCAGCTCAAGTCCAGGGCCCTACGAGCAGTACTTC. It encodes CASSSSPGPYEQYF.

The chain recombines TRBV6-6 with TRBJ2-2; D may be TRBD2 (5 bases). The CDR3 totals 14 residues. The V gene lost 6 bases and the J gene lost 1 base, with 9 bases spanning the gap. Germline lookup yields CDR1 MNHNY and CDR2 SVGAGI (reference sequence). Here the CDR3 reads CASRSSLNTGELFF. CDR3 bases: TGTGCCAGCAGATCTAGCCTGAACACCGGGGAGCTGTTTTTT.

The chain uses TRBV5-1 and TRBJ2-7; tentatively, D is TRBD2 (5 bases). This CDR3 comprises 14 residues. V lost 1 base and J lost 0, with 8 bases in between. Germline assignment: CDR1 SGHRS and CDR2 YFSETQ. The CDR3 sequence: CASSLTGSSYEQYF. For the CDR3, the DNA is TGCGCCAGCAGCTTGACGGGGAGCTCCTACGAGCAGTACTTC.

The chain combines TRBV19 with TRBJ2-7; D may match TRBD1 or TRBD2 (5 bases each). Germline CDR1 LNHDA, CDR2 SQIVND (reference sequence). The V gene lost 5 bases and the J gene lost 5 bases, with 16 bases spanning the gap. The CDR3 is made up of 14 amino acids. The CDR3 DNA reads TGTGCCAGTAGTTCGGCAGGGACGGTAAACGAGCAGTACTTC. This gives the protein CASSSAGTVNEQYF.

V gene TRBV2 combines with J gene TRBJ2-7, with D perhaps matching TRBD1 or TRBD2 (5 bases each). V lost 4 bases and J lost 3, with 7 bases in between. The CDR3 contains 12 residues. CDR1 is SNHLY, CDR2 FYNNEI, per germline. The CDR3 DNA follows: TGTGCCAGCAGTGGGGACGGCTACGAGCAGTACTTC. Translating it yields CASSGDGYEQYF.

The CDR3 loop is CASSNNREQFF. The DNA of the CDR3 is TGTGCCAGCAGTAACAACAGGGAGCAGTTCTTC. V and J are TRBV6-5 and TRBJ2-1, with TRBD1 as a possible D gene (5 bases). This CDR3 is 11 amino acids long. Trimming shortened V by 5 bases and J by 10 bases, and 9 bases separated the two germline ends. Germline CDR1 MNHEY, CDR2 SVGAGI.

The chain couples TRBV30 to TRBJ2-2, with a weak D call TRBD2 (6 bases). This CDR3 spans 12 amino acids. Germline V gene sequence: CDR1 GTSNPN, CDR2 SVGIG (reference sequence). Trimming pared 4 bases from V and 7 bases from J, leaving 10 bases between. Here the CDR3 DNA reads TGTGCCTGGAACCCAGCGGGCGGGGAGCTGTTTTTT. Its translation is CAWNPAGGELFF.

This clone was recorded a few times. This chain uses TRBV6-6 with TRBJ2-5; D is unclear. The CDR3 spans 15 residues. Looked up from germline, CDR1 is MNHNY and CDR2 is SVGAGI (reference sequence). V was clipped by 6 bases and J by 1 base, with 15 bases between them. The DNA for the CDR3 is TGTGCCAGCAGCCCCGTCCTAGACTTCCAAGAGACCCAGTACTTC. Encoded protein: CASSPVLDFQETQYF.

The chain couples TRBV29-1 to TRBJ1-1; 8 bases agree with TRBD1. V lost 7 bases, J lost 2 bases, and 12 bases stayed unmatched. CDR1 and CDR2 from the germline V gene are SQVTM and ANQGSEA. The CDR3 runs to 15 residues. The CDR3 region is CSAPGGTLLNTEAFF. The CDR3 region has the DNA TGCAGCGCCCCAGGGGGCACTCTACTAAACACTGAAGCTTTCTTT.

This chain uses TRBV5-6 with TRBJ1-2, with unresolved D. The CDR3 extends over 15 amino acids. CDR1 is SGHDT, CDR2 YYEEEE, per germline. V lost 4 bases and J lost 6, with 19 bases in between. The CDR3 is CASSLGGGRKDGYTF. The CDR3 DNA sequence: TGTGCCAGCAGCCTCGGCGGAGGGCGAAAGGATGGCTACACCTTC. Using reference TRBV5-6 and TRBJ1-2 for the parts outside the CDR3, the full variable domain is DAGVTQSPTHLIKTRGQQVTLRCSPKSGHDTVSWYQQALGQGPQFIFQYYEEEERQRGNFPDRFSGHQFPNYSSELNVNALLLGDSALYLCASSLGGGRKDGYTFGSGTRLTVV.

This chain uses TRBV6-1 with TRBJ2-5, with 9 bases identical to TRBD2. Germline loops: CDR1 MNHNS, CDR2 SASEGT. The V and J ends lost 6 bases and 3 bases, in that order; junction bases with no gene match: 8. The CDR3 is 15 residues long. The CDR3 DNA sequence: TGTGCCAGCAGCCCTCAGACTAGCGGAAAAGAGACCCAGTACTTC. As protein: CASSPQTSGKETQYF.

This clone was recorded a few times. This sequence joins TRBV6-5 and TRBJ2-2, with unresolved D. Deletions cut 2 bases from V and 1 base from J, with 5 bases between. The CDR3 spans 14 residues. CDR1 MNHEY and CDR2 SVGAGI come from the germline V gene. As DNA, the CDR3 is TGTGCCAGCAGTTACGGGGAGAACACCGGGGAGCTGTTTTTT. Protein product: CASSYGENTGELFF.

The gene calls are TRBV7-2 and TRBJ2-5; TRBD2 matches 9 bases. Germline assignment: CDR1 SGHTA and CDR2 FQGNSA. The V gene end was trimmed by 3 bases and the J gene end by 5 bases; junction bases not matched to a gene: 7. The CDR3 runs to 15 residues. The CDR3 DNA is TGTGCCAGCAGCTTCATAGGCGGGGGGGCGGAGACCCAGTACTTC. The encoded protein is CASSFIGGGAETQYF.